The present entry profiles one T cell receptor (beta chain) with its context. The target of this receptor is not known. No much larger clone is present one base from it, and per-base qualities are unavailable. The CDR3 starts with the cysteine, ends with the phenylalanine, and has 12 residues. Just the 36-base CDR3 DNA is kept, in frame starting at base 1. CDR1 SQVTM and CDR2 ANQGSEA were looked up in the germline V gene. The V end gives up 7 bases and the J end 0 bases, leaving 3 bases in the junction not matched to a gene. These data belong to a study of OX40 agonist ivuxolimab in advanced cancers. Study-level background: Ivuxolimab was a fully human IgG2 agonistic monoclonal antibody targeting the costimulatory receptor OX40 (CD134). Intravenous ivuxolimab was administered to patients every 2 weeks at six dose levels: 0.01, 0.1, 0.3, 1.5, 3 and 10 mg/kg. Among the 50 to 55 dose-escalation patients, some 19 had hepatocellular carcinoma, roughly 15 melanoma, 9 renal cell carcinoma and 9 head and neck cancer. In the dose-escalation cohort, around four fifths of patients were male, and the mean age was around 60 years, with a range of about 23 to 90. Patients were allowed to have had prior anti-PD-1, anti-PD-L1 or anti-CTLA-4 therapy, and around two fifths of the dose-escalation patients had been treated with checkpoint inhibitors. Partial responses occurred in three dose-escalation patients, of whom one had hepatocellular carcinoma and two had cutaneous melanoma. Peripheral TCRbeta sequencing aimed to test whether ivuxolimab altered TCR sequence diversity and caused clonal T-cell expansion. The monotherapy dose-escalation portion (N of about 52 patients) of the phase I ivuxolimab trial is reported in the paper.

To sequence the TCRbeta CDR3 region, genomic DNA was isolated from the sorted cells. The immunoSEQ Assay was used for sequencing of TCRbeta CDR3 regions. What TCRdb holds here is the immuneACCESS table cut down to in-frame rearrangements. Part of the clones is not present; checked against another copy, under half of the missing clones reflect an unresolved V gene, and the others are unexplained. The sample table shows about 32,000 clones, and roughly 89% are seen once. Approximately 20% of the sample is in the top ten clones. Patients with a history of autoimmune disease or receiving systemic immunosuppression were excluded from the trial. Peripheral blood for TCR sequencing was drawn from every dose cohort at baseline, at cycle 4 day 1 and at cycle 7 day 1. The samples were taken from a phase I, first-in-human, multicenter, open-label dose-escalation trial of ivuxolimab. Adults with locally advanced or metastatic melanoma, renal cell, hepatocellular, or head and neck squamous cell carcinoma were enrolled in the trial. CD4+ and CD8+ T cells were sorted separately from peripheral blood before TCR sequencing.

General findings and caveats noted by the study authors: The antigen specificity of the peripheral T cells that underwent clonal expansion was not determined. In the 0.1-3.0 mg/kg groups, partial responders were among the patients with the lowest normalized peripheral clonal expansion, particularly in CD8+ T cells. After ivuxolimab, more expanded clones were found on average in CD8+ T cells than in CD4+ T cells. Low levels of normalized T-cell clonal expansion were also shown by some nonresponding patients. Clonal expansion of both CD4+ and CD8+ blood T cells was observed from baseline to week 6 at doses 0.1 to 3.0 mg/kg.

The V and J segments used are TRBV29-1 and TRBJ2-7; 7 central nucleotides agree with TRBD1. This receptor was taken from an adult with an advanced solid tumor such as melanoma, head and neck, liver or kidney cancer. The sample was CD4+ or CD8+ T cells sorted from blood, taken in a trial of the OX40 agonist ivuxolimab. This receptor carries the CDR3 CSARQGSYEQYF. The DNA sequence follows: TGCAGCGCCCGACAGGGCTCCTACGAGCAGTACTTC.